The clone carrying this T cell receptor (beta chain) was counted once. The antigen remains undetermined. These data are taken from a study of cytomegalovirus exposure and HLA in healthy donors. PCR was performed using 60 Vbeta and 13 Jbeta primers. Sequenced by immunoSEQ multiplex PCR; TCRdb stores in-frame clones only, minus some. The table lists 80,000 to 95,000 clones, around nine tenths of them singletons. The CDR3 spans 17 residues. Germline CDR1 and CDR2: MGHRA and YSYEKL. Losses at the gene ends were 2 bases for V and 1 base for J; bases not matched to a gene: 8. Study-wide points: Several top significant clusters appeared, in a later analysis, to be linked to common viral pathogens. CMV serostatus was the sole immune exposure information available.

The receptor comes from a young man in good health and CMV-seropositive. The sample consisted of PBMCs. The rearrangement links TRBV4-1 to TRBJ1-5; TRBD1 aligns across 7 bases. The CDR3 nucleotides read TGCGCCAGCAGCCAACGATCCGACAGGGCGAGCAATCAGCCCCAGCATTTT. Translated: CASSQRSDRASNQPQHF.